Following are 22 T cell receptor beta chains from one sample sequenced in a study of cytomegalovirus exposure and HLA in healthy donors. PCR involved 60 Vbeta and 13 Jbeta primers. Assay: immunoSEQ multiplex PCR; the TCRdb copy retains only in-frame clones and omits some. The sample records under 200,000 clones, 77% being singletons. The sequencing sample was made of PBMCs. Receptors originate from a woman aged 40 to 55 in good health and CMV-seropositive.

In its sample, this clone was seen a few times. The gene calls are TRBV19 and TRBJ2-1; 8 bases agree with TRBD1. Looked up from germline, CDR1 is LNHDA and CDR2 is SQIVND (reference sequence). The trim removed 6 bases at V and 7 bases at J, leaving 8 bases unmatched. This CDR3 has 14 residues. The CDR3 reads CASRRQGQANEQFF. The DNA of the CDR3 is TGTGCCAGTAGAAGACAGGGGCAGGCGAATGAGCAGTTCTTC.

This clone was counted only a few times. CDR3 loop: CASSYGTSGPETQYF. DNA of the CDR3: TGCGCCAGCAGCTACGGGACTAGCGGGCCAGAGACCCAGTACTTC. The chain links TRBV5-1 to TRBJ2-5; 12 bases agree with TRBD2. CDR3 length: 15 amino acids. Germline CDR1 reads SGHRS; CDR2 reads YFSETQ. Unmatched junction bases numbered 4, after V lost 3 bases and J lost 4 bases.

This rearrangement joins TRBV28 to TRBJ1-2; perhaps TRBD1 as D (6 bases). The germline CDR1 and CDR2 sequences are MDHEN and SYDVKM. The length of the CDR3 is 15 residues. Trimming stripped 2 bases from V and 2 bases from J, with 12 bases between. CDR3 residues: CASSLRTGINYGYTF. The CDR3 nucleotides are TGTGCCAGCAGTTTACGAACAGGGATAAACTATGGCTACACCTTC.

The CDR3 loop reads CASSLRTGGNSPLHF. The CDR3 nucleotides read TGTGCCAGCAGTCTCCGGACAGGGGGGAATTCACCCCTCCACTTT. The chain combines TRBV28 with TRBJ1-6; 10 bases agree with TRBD1. The CDR3 length is 15 residues. Looked up from germline, CDR1 is MDHEN and CDR2 is SYDVKM. Trimming at V came to 5 bases and at J to 7 bases, leaving 5 bases not matched to a gene.

This clone came up a few times. The rearrangement uses TRBV6-5 and TRBJ1-2; 8 positions agree with TRBD1. The CDR3 length is 12 residues. J lost 3 bases, V lost 8 bases, and 2 bases had no gene match. Germline loops: CDR1 MNHEY, CDR2 SVGAGI. The CDR3 region is CASLGQDYGYTF. CDR3 DNA sequence: TGTGCCAGCCTGGGACAGGACTATGGCTACACCTTC.

Regarding this clone: Other nucleotide sequences in the sample specify the same CDR3. V and J are TRBV19 and TRBJ2-1, with a tentative D call TRBD2 (5 bases). CDR3 length: 11 amino acids. Trimming removed 9 bases from V and 3 bases from J, with 6 bases in between. Germline lookup yields CDR1 LNHDA and CDR2 SQIVND (reference sequence). CDR3 in DNA: TGTGCCAGCGGGGACTACAATGAGCAGTTCTTC. It encodes CASGDYNEQFF. Full variable domain (remainder filled in from reference TRBV19 and TRBJ2-1): DGGITQSPKYLFRKEGQNVTLSCEQNLNHDAMYWYRQDPGQGLRLIYYSQIVNDFQKGDIAEGYSVSREKKESFPLTVTSAQKNPTAFYLCASGDYNEQFFGPGTRLTVL.

The V gene is TRBV11-3, the J gene TRBJ2-3; TRBD2 aligns across 7 bases. The V gene end was trimmed by 0 bases and the J gene end by 2 bases; junction bases not matched to a gene: 11. Per the germline V gene, CDR1 is SGHNT and CDR2 is YENEEA. The CDR3 loop spans 18 amino acids. The CDR3 spells CASSLDLSPSGNTDTQYF. The CDR3, as DNA: TGTGCCAGCAGCTTAGATCTATCCCCTAGCGGTAACACAGATACGCAGTATTTT.

In DNA, the CDR3 is TGCAGCGTTGAGGGCGCGGAGCGGGAGGTTTTCCATGAGCAGTTCTTC. Translating gives CSVEGAEREVFHEQFF. The chain combines TRBV29-1 with TRBJ2-1; 9 bases fit TRBD2. The length of the CDR3 is 16 residues. The V gene's germline CDR1 is SQVTM and CDR2 ANQGSEA. The J segment lost 8 bases and the V segment lost 3 bases, leaving 14 bases of the junction unmatched.

This chain joins TRBV11-3 and TRBJ2-1, with 8 bases that match TRBD2. J lost 2 bases, V lost 4 bases, and 1 base had no gene match. Germline CDR1 is SGHNT and CDR2 is YENEEA. The CDR3 runs 14 residues. CDR3 loop: CASSSGLAYNEQFF. In DNA, the CDR3 is TGTGCCAGCAGCTCGGGACTAGCCTACAATGAGCAGTTCTTC.

This sequence joins TRBV11-3 and TRBJ1-3; 10 positions agree with TRBD1. The CDR3 contains 16 residues. From germline, CDR1 is SGHNT and CDR2 YENEEA. After removal of 3 bases from V and 6 bases from J, the junction contained 8 bases not matched to a gene. The CDR3 spells CASSLGQGKGINTIYF. The CDR3 nucleotides are TGTGCCAGCAGCTTGGGACAGGGGAAAGGAATAAACACCATATATTTT.

The V and J genes are TRBV9 and TRBJ1-2, with a possible D match to TRBD1 (5 bases). The CDR3 spans 14 residues. The germline V and J ends were trimmed by 1 base and 5 bases, with 12 bases remaining between them. The germline V gene has CDR1 SGDLS and CDR2 YYNGEE. The CDR3 nucleotides read TGTGCCAGCAGCGTATCCCTTGGGGGGTATGGCTACACCTTC. This sequence encodes CASSVSLGGYGYTF.

The rearrangement joins TRBV19 to TRBJ1-5; TRBD1 is a possible D gene (5 bases). This CDR3 is built from 13 residues. Germline CDR1 LNHDA, CDR2 SQIVND (reference sequence). V dropped 8 bases and J dropped 0 bases, with 8 bases sitting between them. The CDR3 is CASRDSSNQPQHF. CDR3 sequence (DNA): TGTGCCAGTCGCGACAGTAGCAATCAGCCCCAGCATTTT.

This clone has a handful of counts. The V gene is TRBV6-1, the J gene TRBJ1-4, with D uncertain. V was trimmed by 6 bases and J by 8 bases, leaving 10 bases between them. In germline, CDR1 is MNHNS, CDR2 SASEGT. This CDR3 has 12 residues. CDR3 DNA sequence: TGTGCCAGCAGCAACACAGAGGAAAAACTGTTTTTT. Its protein product is CASSNTEEKLFF.

This clone was observed once. The chain employs TRBV30 and TRBJ2-3, with TRBD2 as a possible D gene (6 bases). V gave up 3 bases and J gave up 6 bases, with 7 bases separating them. Germline CDR1 GTSNPN, CDR2 SVGIG (reference sequence). This CDR3 has 11 residues. The DNA of the CDR3 is TGTGCCTGGAGGGGGAGGGATACGCAGTATTTT. Translation: CAWRGRDTQYF.

The CDR3 coding sequence is TGCGCCAGCAGCTGGTCAGCCAGAGAGGGGAACACCGGGGAGCTGTTTTTT. Encoded protein: CASSWSAREGNTGELFF. This chain joins TRBV5-1 and TRBJ2-2; tentatively, D is TRBD2 (5 bases). Trimming took 3 bases from V and 1 from J, leaving 16 bases between them. CDR3 length: 17 residues. Per the germline V gene, CDR1 is SGHRS and CDR2 is YFSETQ.

This chain connects TRBV5-1 to TRBJ2-2, with 9 bases matching TRBD1. This CDR3 spans 15 amino acids. Germline CDR1 and CDR2: SGHRS and YFSETQ. V shed 1 base and J 6 bases; nucleotides not matched to a gene: 4. The DNA of the CDR3 is TGCGCCAGCAGCTTGAGGACAGGGGAAGCCGGGGAGCTGTTTTTT. Its protein is CASSLRTGEAGELFF.

The CDR3 DNA reads TGTGCCAGCAGCTCTTTCTCGCGGGAGAGGTCTAGCACAGATACGCAGTATTTT. Translating it yields CASSSFSRERSSTDTQYF. V usage is TRBV7-9 and J usage is TRBJ2-3; 7 nucleotides match TRBD2. The CDR3 runs to 18 residues. Germline V gene lookup returns CDR1 SEHNR and CDR2 FQNEAQ (reference sequence). V lost 4 bases to trimming and J lost 0 bases; unmatched junction nucleotides: 13.

J is TRBJ2-1 and V is TRBV5-1; tentative D call: TRBD1 (6 bases). The CDR3 length is 15 residues. Germline V lookup: CDR1 SGHRS, CDR2 YFSETQ. With 1 base removed from V and 7 bases from J, the gap between germline ends came to 15 bases. CDR3: CASSLRAAGENEQFF. Here the CDR3 DNA reads TGCGCCAGCAGCTTGAGGGCCGCAGGGGAAAATGAGCAGTTCTTC.

This chain uses TRBV5-1 with TRBJ1-3; D is unresolved. V lost 0 bases, J lost 12 bases, and 10 bases lay in between. From germline, CDR1 is SGHRS and CDR2 YFSETQ. The CDR3 has 12 residues. CDR3 sequence: CASSLDSRHIYF. In nucleotides, the CDR3 is TGCGCCAGCAGCTTGGACAGCCGCCACATATATTTT.

This clone was detected only a few times. The chain links TRBV29-1 to TRBJ2-2; tentatively, D is TRBD1 (6 bases). Trimming removed 6 bases from V and 5 bases from J, with 13 bases in between. The length of the CDR3 is 13 residues. Germline V gene data show CDR1 as SQVTM and CDR2 as ANQGSEA. The CDR3 DNA is TGCAGCGTGGCAGGGGTCTTTACCGGGGAGCTGTTTTTT. The encoded protein is CSVAGVFTGELFF.

This chain joins TRBV6-5 and TRBJ2-1, with 9 bases that match TRBD1. CDR1 and CDR2 from the germline V gene are MNHEY and SVGAGI. V dropped 2 bases and J dropped 9; count of bases not matched to a gene: 11. The CDR3 is made up of 16 amino acids. In nucleotides, the CDR3 is TGTGCCAGCAGTTACGGGACAGGGAAGGGGGGGACTGAGCAGTTCTTC. Protein product: CASSYGTGKGGTEQFF.

The V gene is TRBV15, the J gene TRBJ1-4; D possibly corresponds to TRBD1 (5 bases). Germline V gives CDR1 LNHNV, CDR2 YYDKDF (reference sequence). The CDR3 contains 13 residues. The germline V and J ends were trimmed by 1 base and 8 bases, with 8 bases remaining between them. CDR3 sequence (DNA): TGTGCCACCAGCAGAGGCAGGGTCGAAAAACTGTTTTTT. It is translated as CATSRGRVEKLFF.